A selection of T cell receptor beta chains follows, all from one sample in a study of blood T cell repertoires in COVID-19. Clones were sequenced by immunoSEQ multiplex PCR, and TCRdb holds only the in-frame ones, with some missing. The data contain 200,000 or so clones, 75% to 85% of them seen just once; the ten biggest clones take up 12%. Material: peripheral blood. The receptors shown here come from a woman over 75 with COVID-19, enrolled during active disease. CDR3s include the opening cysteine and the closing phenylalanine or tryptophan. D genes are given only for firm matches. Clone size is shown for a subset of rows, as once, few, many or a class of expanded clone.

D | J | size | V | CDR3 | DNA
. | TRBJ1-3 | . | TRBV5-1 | CASSSTGVGNTIYF | TGCGCCAGCAGCTCGACAGGAGTTGGAAACACCATATATTTT
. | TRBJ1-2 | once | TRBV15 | CATSRDGSYGYTF | TGTGCCACCAGCAGAGATGGCAGCTATGGCTACACCTTC
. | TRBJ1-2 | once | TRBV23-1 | CASSQSGFRQGGGYTF | TGCGCCAGCAGTCAATCTGGATTCCGGCAGGGTGGCGGCTACACCTTC
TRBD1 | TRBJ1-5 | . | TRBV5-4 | CASSPGQGDNQPQHF | TGTGCCAGCAGCCCCGGACAGGGGGATAATCAGCCCCAGCATTTT
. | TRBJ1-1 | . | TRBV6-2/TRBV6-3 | CASSYLYTTEAFF | TGTGCCAGCAGTTATCTGTACACGACTGAAGCTTTCTTT
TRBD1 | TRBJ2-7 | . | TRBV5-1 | CASSLDRGRYEQYF | TGCGCCAGCAGCTTAGACAGGGGCCGATACGAGCAGTACTTC
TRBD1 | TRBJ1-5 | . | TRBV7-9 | CASSLGTGSNQPQHF | TGTGCCAGCAGCTTAGGGACAGGTTCCAATCAGCCCCAGCATTTT
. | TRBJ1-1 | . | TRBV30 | CAWSVGVEAFF | TGTGCCTGGAGTGTAGGGGTGGAAGCTTTCTTT
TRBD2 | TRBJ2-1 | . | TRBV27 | CASRTSGSYNEQFF | TGTGCCAGCAGGACTAGCGGGAGTTATAATGAGCAGTTCTTC
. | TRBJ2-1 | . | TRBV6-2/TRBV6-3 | CASSPSANEQFF | TGTGCCAGCAGCCCGAGCGCTAATGAGCAGTTCTTC
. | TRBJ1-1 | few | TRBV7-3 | CASSLTGGNTEAFF | TGTGCCAGCAGCTTAACAGGGGGAAACACTGAAGCTTTCTTT
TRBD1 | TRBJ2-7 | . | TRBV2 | CASRGEGANEQYF | TGTGCCAGCAGGGGAGAGGGGGCCAACGAGCAGTACTTC
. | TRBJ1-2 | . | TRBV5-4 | CASSFRGATIYGYTF | TGTGCCAGCAGCTTCAGGGGAGCCACTATCTATGGCTACACCTTC
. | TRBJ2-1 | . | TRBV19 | CASNHLGTSYNEQFF | TGTGCCAGTAACCACCTCGGGACTTCCTACAATGAGCAGTTCTTC
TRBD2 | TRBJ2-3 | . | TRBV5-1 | CASSPMPGTSGRHTQYF | TGCGCCAGCAGCCCAATGCCCGGGACTAGCGGGAGGCATACGCAGTATTTT
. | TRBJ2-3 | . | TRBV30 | CAWRASSPYTDTQYF | TGTGCCTGGAGGGCATCTAGTCCCTATACAGATACGCAGTATTTT
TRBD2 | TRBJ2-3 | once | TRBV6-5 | CASSVAGVTTDTQYF | TGTGCCAGCAGCGTAGCGGGAGTGACCACAGATACGCAGTATTTT
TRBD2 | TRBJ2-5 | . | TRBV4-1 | CASSLGTSGGSYQETQYF | TGCGCCAGCAGCCTTGGGACTAGCGGGGGGTCGTACCAAGAGACCCAGTACTTC
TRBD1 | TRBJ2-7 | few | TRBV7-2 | CASSLGGQGYEQYF | TGTGCCAGCAGCTTAGGTGGACAGGGCTACGAGCAGTACTTC
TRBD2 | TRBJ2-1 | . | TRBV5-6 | CASSSLAGVYNEQFF | TGTGCCAGCAGCTCCTTAGCGGGAGTCTACAATGAGCAGTTCTTC
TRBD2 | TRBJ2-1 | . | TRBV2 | CASSTGLAGVLEQFF | TGTGCCAGCAGCACGGGACTAGCGGGAGTGCTTGAGCAGTTCTTC
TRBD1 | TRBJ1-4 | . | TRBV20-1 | CSASWDRREGKLFF | TGCAGTGCTAGTTGGGACAGGAGGGAGGGAAAACTGTTTTTT
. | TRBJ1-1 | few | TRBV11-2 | CASSPDWGVGAFF | TGTGCCAGCAGCCCCGATTGGGGGGTTGGAGCTTTCTTT
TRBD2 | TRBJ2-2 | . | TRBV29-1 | CSVEGYSSGRANGELFF | TGCAGCGTTGAAGGTTACTCTAGCGGGAGGGCCAACGGGGAGCTGTTTTTT
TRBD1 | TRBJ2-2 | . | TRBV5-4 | CASSLELDRVHTGELFF | TGTGCCAGCAGCTTGGAGCTGGACAGGGTTCACACCGGGGAGCTGTTTTTT
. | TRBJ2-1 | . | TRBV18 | CASSPVSSYNEQFF | TGTGCCAGCTCACCGGTTAGCTCCTACAATGAGCAGTTCTTC